The 8 T cell receptor beta chains presented below share a single source sample, sequenced in a study of vaccination effects on CD4 cells after COVID-19. Expansion of antigen-specific CD4+ T cells with viral peptide pools was carried out by the ViraFEST assay before sequencing. The culture ran for nine to eleven days, and then CD4+ T cells were isolated. SARS-CoV-2 infected the person between March and December 2020, as confirmed by PCR. These receptors' antigens are unknown. Here immunoSEQ multiplex PCR was the method, and the copy in TCRdb shows in-frame clones only, minus some. The table lists around 75,000 clones, over 65% of them singletons. Source: CD4+ T cells from PBMCs cultured with HIV peptides, taken before COVID-19 vaccination. Subset of the sample: HIV-1 Nef peptide pool negative control/reference culture. All receptors derive from a human donor who had a prior SARS-CoV-2 infection.

The CDR3 loop is CASSLASSGGEYEQYF. CDR3 in DNA: TGTGCCAGCAGCTTGGCCAGTAGCGGAGGAGAATACGAGCAGTACTTC. V and J are TRBV5-4 and TRBJ2-7, with a weak D call TRBD2 (6 bases). The CDR3 is 16 amino acids. Germline loops: CDR1 SGHNT, CDR2 YYREEE (reference sequence). V was pared by 0 bases and J by 4 bases, with 17 bases between.

The chain carries TRBV3-1 (or the pseudogene TRBV3-2) and TRBJ1-1; 8 bases are a match to TRBD1. The trim removed 4 bases at V and 5 bases at J, leaving 6 bases unmatched. The CDR3 is 14 residues long. The germline gives CDR1 LGHDT, CDR2 YNNKEL (reference sequence). CDR3 loop: CASSPGTGRTEAFF. In DNA, the CDR3 is TGTGCCAGCAGCCCCGGGACAGGCAGAACTGAAGCTTTCTTT.

The chain employs TRBV2 and TRBJ2-5; TRBD2 is a possible D gene (6 bases). This CDR3 region has 13 residues. Germline CDR1 and CDR2: SNHLY and FYNNEI. Trimming removed 3 bases from V and 6 bases from J, with 11 bases in between. CDR3 in DNA: TGTGCCAGCAGTGATCTGGGGGGTCAGACCCAGTACTTC. This gives the protein CASSDLGGQTQYF.

This clone was found a few times. The DNA for the CDR3 is TGTGCCAGCAGCTTGGGGCACACACGAGGCACAGATACGCAGTATTTT. As protein: CASSLGHTRGTDTQYF. The chain recombines TRBV5-5 with TRBJ2-3; D is uncertain. The CDR3 is 16 amino acids. Trimming took off 0 bases at V and 1 base at J, with 12 bases between the two ends. Germline values: CDR1 SGHKS, CDR2 YYEKEE (reference sequence).

V gene TRBV5-3 combines with J gene TRBJ1-5; D not certain. TRBV5-3 is an open reading frame, and its role is uncertain. The CDR3 length is 18 residues. V gave up 0 bases and J gave up 0 bases, with 16 bases separating them. The CDR3 region is CARSLGRPVTLSNQPQHF. The CDR3 nucleotides read TGTGCCAGAAGCTTGGGTAGGCCGGTAACGCTTAGCAATCAGCCCCAGCATTTT.

The rearrangement joins TRBV6-5 to TRBJ1-2, with TRBD1 identical over 10 bases. Per the germline V gene, CDR1 is MNHEY and CDR2 is SVGAGI. This CDR3 is 15 amino acids long. V trimming: 4 bases; J trimming: 4 bases; junction bases outside the gene matches: 6. The CDR3 DNA is TGTGCCAGCAGTTCGACAGGGGGCCGCCGCTATGGCTACACCTTC. It encodes CASSSTGGRRYGYTF.

The chain joins TRBV24-1 to TRBJ2-3; TRBD2 aligns across 8 bases. The junction had 6 bases not matched to a gene; V was cut back by 0 bases and J by 2 bases. Germline V gene sequence: CDR1 KGHDR, CDR2 SFDVKD. This CDR3 has 17 residues. CDR3 sequence reads: CATSDLTSGGPTDTQYF. CDR3 DNA sequence: TGTGCCACCAGTGATTTGACTAGCGGAGGCCCCACAGATACGCAGTATTTT.

The J gene is TRBJ2-1, the V gene TRBV29-1; D not certain. The CDR3 runs to 14 residues. The germline CDR1 and CDR2 sequences are SQVTM and ANQGSEA. Trimming removed 4 bases from V and 4 bases from J, with 14 bases in between. For the CDR3, the DNA is TGCAGCGTTGCTTTGGCGAAACGGTACAATGAGCAGTTCTTC. Protein: CSVALAKRYNEQFF.